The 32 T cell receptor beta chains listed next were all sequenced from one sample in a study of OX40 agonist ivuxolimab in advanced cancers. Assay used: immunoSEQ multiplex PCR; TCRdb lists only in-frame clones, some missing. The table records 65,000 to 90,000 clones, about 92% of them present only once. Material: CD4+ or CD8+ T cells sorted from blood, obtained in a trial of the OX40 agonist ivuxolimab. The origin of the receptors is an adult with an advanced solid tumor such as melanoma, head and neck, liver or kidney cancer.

Written as DNA, the CDR3 is TGTGCCAGCAGCTTAGGGCCCGTGGGGGGCTACGAGCAGTACTTC. The encoded protein is CASSLGPVGGYEQYF. J is TRBJ2-7 and V is TRBV11-2, with a possible D match to TRBD2 (6 bases). Trimming took 1 base from V and 3 from J, leaving 13 bases between them. CDR3 size: 15 residues. Germline values: CDR1 SGHAT, CDR2 FQNNGV.

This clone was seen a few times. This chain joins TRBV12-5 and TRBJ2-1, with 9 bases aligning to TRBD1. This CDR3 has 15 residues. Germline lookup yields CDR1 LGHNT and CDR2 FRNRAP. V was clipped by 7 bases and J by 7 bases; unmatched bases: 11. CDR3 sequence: CASVSYGTGRNEQFF. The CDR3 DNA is TGTGCTAGTGTCTCTTACGGGACAGGGAGGAATGAGCAGTTCTTC.

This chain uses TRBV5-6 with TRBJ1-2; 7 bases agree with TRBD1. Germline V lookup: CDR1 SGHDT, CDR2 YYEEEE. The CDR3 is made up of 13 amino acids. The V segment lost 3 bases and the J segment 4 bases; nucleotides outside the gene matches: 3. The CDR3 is CASSSGGAYGYTF. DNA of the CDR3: TGTGCCAGCAGCTCAGGGGGGGCCTATGGCTACACCTTC.

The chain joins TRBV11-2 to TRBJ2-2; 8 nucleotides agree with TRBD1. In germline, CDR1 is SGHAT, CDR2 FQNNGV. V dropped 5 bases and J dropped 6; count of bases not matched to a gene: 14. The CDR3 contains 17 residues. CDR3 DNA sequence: TGTGCCAGCAGCCAAACCGGACAGGGTAGGCCGGCCGGGGAGCTGTTTTTT. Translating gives CASSQTGQGRPAGELFF.

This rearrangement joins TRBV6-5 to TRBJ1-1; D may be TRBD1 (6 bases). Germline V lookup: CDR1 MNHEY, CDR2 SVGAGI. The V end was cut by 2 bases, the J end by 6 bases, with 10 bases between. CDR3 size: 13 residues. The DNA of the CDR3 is TGTGCCAGCAGTTACGGGCAGGGGTCTGAAGCTTTCTTT. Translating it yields CASSYGQGSEAFF.

The CDR3 reads CASSLLPRDTQYF. The CDR3 nucleotides read TGTGCCAGCAGTTTACTCCCCCGGGATACGCAGTATTTT. The chain recombines TRBV27 with TRBJ2-3; D remains unclear. Germline lookup yields CDR1 MNHEY and CDR2 SMNVEV (reference sequence). Between the trimmed V and J ends, which lost 2 bases and 6 bases, there was a span of 9 bases. The CDR3 has 13 residues.

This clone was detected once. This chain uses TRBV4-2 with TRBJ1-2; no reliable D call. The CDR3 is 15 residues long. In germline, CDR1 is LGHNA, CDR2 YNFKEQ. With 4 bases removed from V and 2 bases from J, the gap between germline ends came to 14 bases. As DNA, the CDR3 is TGTGCCAGCAGCCCGACCGACACCTTAAACTATGGCTACACCTTC. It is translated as CASSPTDTLNYGYTF.

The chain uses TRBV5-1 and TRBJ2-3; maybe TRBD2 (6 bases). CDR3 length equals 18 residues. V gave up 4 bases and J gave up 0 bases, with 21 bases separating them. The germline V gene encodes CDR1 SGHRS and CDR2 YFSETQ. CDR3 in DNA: TGCGCCAGCAGCCCCCTTTGGGACTCACGGTCTAGCACAGATACGCAGTATTTT. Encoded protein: CASSPLWDSRSSTDTQYF.

For the CDR3, the DNA is TGTGCCAGCAGCTTACTTCATGTTGAAGCTTTCTTT. This sequence encodes CASSLLHVEAFF. This chain joins TRBV11-2 and TRBJ1-1; no reliable D call. CDR3 size: 12 residues. V was pared by 2 bases and J by 7 bases, with 8 bases between. Per the germline V gene, CDR1 is SGHAT and CDR2 is FQNNGV.

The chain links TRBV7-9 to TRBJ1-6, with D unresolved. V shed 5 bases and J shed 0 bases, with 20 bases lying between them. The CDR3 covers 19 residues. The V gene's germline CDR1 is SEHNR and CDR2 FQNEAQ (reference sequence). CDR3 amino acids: CASSDGGQATSSYNSPLHF. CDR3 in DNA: TGTGCCAGCAGCGACGGTGGTCAGGCCACTAGCTCCTATAATTCACCCCTCCACTTT. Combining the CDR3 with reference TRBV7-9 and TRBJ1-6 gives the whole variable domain DTGVSQNPRHKITKRGQNVTFRCDPISEHNRLYWYRQTLGQGPEFLTYFQNEAQLEKSRLLSDRFSAERPKGSFSTLEIQRTEQGDSAMYLCASSDGGQATSSYNSPLHFGNGTRLTVT.

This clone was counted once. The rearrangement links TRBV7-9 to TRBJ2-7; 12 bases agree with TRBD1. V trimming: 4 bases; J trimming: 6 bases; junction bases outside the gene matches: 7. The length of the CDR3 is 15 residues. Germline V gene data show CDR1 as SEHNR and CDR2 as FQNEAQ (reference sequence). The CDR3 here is CASSSRDRGQGEQYF. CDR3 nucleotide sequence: TGTGCCAGCAGCTCCCGGGACAGGGGGCAGGGCGAGCAGTACTTC.

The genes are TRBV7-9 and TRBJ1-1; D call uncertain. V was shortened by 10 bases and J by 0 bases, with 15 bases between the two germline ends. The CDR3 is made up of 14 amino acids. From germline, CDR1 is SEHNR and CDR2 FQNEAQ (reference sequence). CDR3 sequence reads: CANSRSSVNTEAFF. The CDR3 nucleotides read TGTGCCAACTCGAGAAGCAGCGTGAACACTGAAGCTTTCTTT.

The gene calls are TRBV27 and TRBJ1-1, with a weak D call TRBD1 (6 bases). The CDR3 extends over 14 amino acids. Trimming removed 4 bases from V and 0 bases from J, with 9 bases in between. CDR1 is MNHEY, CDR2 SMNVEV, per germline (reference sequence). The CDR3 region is CASSWGPMNTEAFF. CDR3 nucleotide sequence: TGTGCCAGCAGTTGGGGGCCCATGAACACTGAAGCTTTCTTT.

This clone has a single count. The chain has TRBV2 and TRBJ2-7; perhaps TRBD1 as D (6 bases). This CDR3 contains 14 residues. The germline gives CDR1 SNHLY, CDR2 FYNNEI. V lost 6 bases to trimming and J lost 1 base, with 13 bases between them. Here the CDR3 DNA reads TGTGCCAGCAGGGCATCAGGGGCGTCCTACGAGCAGTACTTC. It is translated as CASRASGASYEQYF.

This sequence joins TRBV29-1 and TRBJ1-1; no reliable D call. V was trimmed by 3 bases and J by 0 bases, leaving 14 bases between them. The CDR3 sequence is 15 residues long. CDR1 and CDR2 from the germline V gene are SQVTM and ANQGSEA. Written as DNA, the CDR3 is TGCAGCGTTGATTGGACCCGAGGGATGAACACTGAAGCTTTCTTT. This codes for CSVDWTRGMNTEAFF.

This chain's CDR3 is CASGDRGLGELFF. In nucleotides, the CDR3 is TGTGCCAGTGGGGACAGGGGGCTTGGGGAGCTGTTTTTT. This chain uses TRBV19 with TRBJ2-2, with TRBD1 identical over 12 bases. CDR3 length: 13 amino acids. Germline V gene lookup returns CDR1 LNHDA and CDR2 SQIVND (reference sequence). V was clipped by 8 bases and J by 8 bases; unmatched bases: 3.

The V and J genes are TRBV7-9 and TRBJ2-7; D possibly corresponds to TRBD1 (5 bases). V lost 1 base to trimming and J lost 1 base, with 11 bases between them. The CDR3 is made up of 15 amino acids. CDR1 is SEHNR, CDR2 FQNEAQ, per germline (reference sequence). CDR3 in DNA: TGTGCCAGCAGCTTAGTAGGGGCAAGGTCCTACGAGCAGTACTTC. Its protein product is CASSLVGARSYEQYF. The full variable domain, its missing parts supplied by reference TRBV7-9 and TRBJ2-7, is DTGVSQNPRHKITKRGQNVTFRCDPISEHNRLYWYRQTLGQGPEFLTYFQNEAQLEKSRLLSDRFSAERPKGSFSTLEIQRTEQGDSAMYLCASSLVGARSYEQYFGPGTRLTVT.

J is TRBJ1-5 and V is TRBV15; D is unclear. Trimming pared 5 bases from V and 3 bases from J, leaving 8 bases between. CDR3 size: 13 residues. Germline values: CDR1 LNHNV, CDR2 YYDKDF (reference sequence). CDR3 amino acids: CATSGLNNQPQHF. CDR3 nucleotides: TGTGCCACCAGCGGACTGAACAATCAGCCCCAGCATTTT.

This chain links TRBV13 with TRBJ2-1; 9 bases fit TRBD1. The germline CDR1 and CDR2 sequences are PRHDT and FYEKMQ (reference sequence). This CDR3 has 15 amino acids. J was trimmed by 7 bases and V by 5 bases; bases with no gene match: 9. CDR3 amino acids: CASSAGTGPQNEQFF. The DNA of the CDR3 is TGTGCCAGCAGCGCCGGGACAGGGCCTCAAAATGAGCAGTTCTTC.

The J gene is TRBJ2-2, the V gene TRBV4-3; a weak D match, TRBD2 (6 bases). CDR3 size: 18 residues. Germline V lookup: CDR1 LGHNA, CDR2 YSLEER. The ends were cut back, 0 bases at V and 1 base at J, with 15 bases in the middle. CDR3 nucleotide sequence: TGCGCCAGCAGCCAAGAGTGGGAGGCCGGGGTGAACACCGGGGAGCTGTTTTTT. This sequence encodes CASSQEWEAGVNTGELFF.

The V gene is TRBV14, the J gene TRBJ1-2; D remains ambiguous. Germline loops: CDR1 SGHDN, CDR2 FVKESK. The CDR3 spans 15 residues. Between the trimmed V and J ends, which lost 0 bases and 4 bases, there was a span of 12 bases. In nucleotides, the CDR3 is TGTGCCAGCAGCCAAGACCGGGGAGGTATCTATGGCTACACCTTC. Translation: CASSQDRGGIYGYTF.

The CDR3 here is CASSYSFQETQYF. DNA of the CDR3: TGTGCCAGCAGTTATTCTTTTCAAGAGACCCAGTACTTC. This chain connects TRBV6-5 to TRBJ2-5, with no clear D. The CDR3 spans 13 residues. Trimming took off 3 bases at V and 2 bases at J, with 7 bases between the two ends. Germline loops: CDR1 MNHEY, CDR2 SVGAGI.

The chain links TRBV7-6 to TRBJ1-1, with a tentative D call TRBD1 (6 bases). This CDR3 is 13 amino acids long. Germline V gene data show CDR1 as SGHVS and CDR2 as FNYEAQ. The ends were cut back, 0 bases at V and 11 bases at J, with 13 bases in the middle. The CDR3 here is CASSLAGGAFAFF. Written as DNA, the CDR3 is TGTGCCAGCAGCTTAGCCGGGGGGGCTTTTGCTTTCTTT.

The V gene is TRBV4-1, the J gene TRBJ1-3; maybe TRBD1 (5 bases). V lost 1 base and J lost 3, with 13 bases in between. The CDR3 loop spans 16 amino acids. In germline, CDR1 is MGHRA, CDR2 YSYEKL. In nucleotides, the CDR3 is TGCGCCAGCAGCCAAGCGTCTGGGGGGGATGGAAACACCATATATTTT. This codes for CASSQASGGDGNTIYF.

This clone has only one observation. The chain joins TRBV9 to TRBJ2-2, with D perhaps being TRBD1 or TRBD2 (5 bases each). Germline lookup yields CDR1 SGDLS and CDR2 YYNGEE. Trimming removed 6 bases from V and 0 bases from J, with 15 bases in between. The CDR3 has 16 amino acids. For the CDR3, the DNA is TGTGCCAGCACGCCAATCGGGACCGCGAACACCGGGGAGCTGTTTTTT. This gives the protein CASTPIGTANTGELFF.

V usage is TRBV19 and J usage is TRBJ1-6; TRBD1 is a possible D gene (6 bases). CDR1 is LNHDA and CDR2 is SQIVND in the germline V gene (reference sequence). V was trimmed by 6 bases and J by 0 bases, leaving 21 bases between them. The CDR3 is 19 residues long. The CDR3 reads CASSLTPGHLSSYNSPLHF. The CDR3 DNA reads TGTGCCAGTAGCCTTACTCCGGGACATTTGAGCTCCTATAATTCACCCCTCCACTTT.

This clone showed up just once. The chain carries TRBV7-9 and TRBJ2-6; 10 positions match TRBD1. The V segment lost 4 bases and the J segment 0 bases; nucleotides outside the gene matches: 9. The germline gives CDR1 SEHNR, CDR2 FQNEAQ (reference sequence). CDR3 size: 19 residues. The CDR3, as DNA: TGTGCCAGCAGCTCAACAAGGACAGGGGGAACCTCTGGGGCCAACGTCCTGACTTTC. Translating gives CASSSTRTGGTSGANVLTF.

In DNA form, the CDR3 reads TGTGCCAGCCTCAAAAGAGGGGAGGTGCACACTGAAGCTTTCTTT. Residues: CASLKRGEVHTEAFF. The V gene is TRBV19, the J gene TRBJ1-1; a weak D match, TRBD1 (5 bases). Germline assignment: CDR1 LNHDA and CDR2 SQIVND (reference sequence). The CDR3 spans 15 residues. V was trimmed by 9 bases and J by 3 bases, leaving 20 bases between them. The full variable domain, in which reference TRBV19 and TRBJ1-1 provide the parts outside the CDR3, is DGGITQSPKYLFRKEGQNVTLSCEQNLNHDAMYWYRQDPGQGLRLIYYSQIVNDFQKGDIAEGYSVSREKKESFPLTVTSAQKNPTAFYLCASLKRGEVHTEAFFGQGTRLTVV.

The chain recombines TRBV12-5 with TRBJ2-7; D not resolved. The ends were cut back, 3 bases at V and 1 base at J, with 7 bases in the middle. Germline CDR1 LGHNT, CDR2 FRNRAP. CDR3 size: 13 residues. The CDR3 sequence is CASGFGVSYEQYF. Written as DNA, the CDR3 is TGTGCTAGTGGTTTTGGGGTATCCTACGAGCAGTACTTC.

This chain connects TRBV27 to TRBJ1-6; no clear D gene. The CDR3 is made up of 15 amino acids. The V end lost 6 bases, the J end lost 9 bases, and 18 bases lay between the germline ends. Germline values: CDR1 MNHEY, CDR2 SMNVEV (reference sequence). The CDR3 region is CASSFHPGGGSPLHF. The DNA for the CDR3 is TGTGCCAGCAGCTTCCATCCCGGCGGCGGTTCACCCCTCCACTTT.

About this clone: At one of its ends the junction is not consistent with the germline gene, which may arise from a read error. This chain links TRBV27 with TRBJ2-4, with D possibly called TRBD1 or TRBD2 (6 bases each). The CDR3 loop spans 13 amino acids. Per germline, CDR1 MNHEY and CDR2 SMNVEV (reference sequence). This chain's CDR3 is CASSIGGKNIRYF. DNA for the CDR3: TGTGCCAGCAGCATCGGGGGCAAAAACATTCGGTACTTC.

CDR3 nucleotides: TGTGCCAGCACCTATGGACAGGGTGAATACGAGCAGTACTTC. This encodes CASTYGQGEYEQYF. The rearrangement uses TRBV5-4 and TRBJ2-7; 8 positions agree with TRBD1. CDR1 is SGHNT, CDR2 YYREEE, per germline (reference sequence). The length of the CDR3 is 14 residues. V shed 6 bases and J 4 bases; nucleotides not matched to a gene: 9.